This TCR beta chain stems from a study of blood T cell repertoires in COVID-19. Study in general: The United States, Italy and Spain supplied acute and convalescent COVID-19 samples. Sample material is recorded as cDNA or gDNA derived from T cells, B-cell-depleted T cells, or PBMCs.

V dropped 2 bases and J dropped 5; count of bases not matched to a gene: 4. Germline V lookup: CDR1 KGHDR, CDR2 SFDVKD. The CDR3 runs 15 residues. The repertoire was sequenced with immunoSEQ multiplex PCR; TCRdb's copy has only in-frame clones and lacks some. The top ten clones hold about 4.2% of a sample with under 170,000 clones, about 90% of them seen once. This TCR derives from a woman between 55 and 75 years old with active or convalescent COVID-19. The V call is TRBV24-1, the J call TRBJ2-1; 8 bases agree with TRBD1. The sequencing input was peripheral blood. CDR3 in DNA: TGTGCCACCAGTGATTATGGACAGGGTGACAATGAGCAGTTCTTC. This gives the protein CATSDYGQGDNEQFF.